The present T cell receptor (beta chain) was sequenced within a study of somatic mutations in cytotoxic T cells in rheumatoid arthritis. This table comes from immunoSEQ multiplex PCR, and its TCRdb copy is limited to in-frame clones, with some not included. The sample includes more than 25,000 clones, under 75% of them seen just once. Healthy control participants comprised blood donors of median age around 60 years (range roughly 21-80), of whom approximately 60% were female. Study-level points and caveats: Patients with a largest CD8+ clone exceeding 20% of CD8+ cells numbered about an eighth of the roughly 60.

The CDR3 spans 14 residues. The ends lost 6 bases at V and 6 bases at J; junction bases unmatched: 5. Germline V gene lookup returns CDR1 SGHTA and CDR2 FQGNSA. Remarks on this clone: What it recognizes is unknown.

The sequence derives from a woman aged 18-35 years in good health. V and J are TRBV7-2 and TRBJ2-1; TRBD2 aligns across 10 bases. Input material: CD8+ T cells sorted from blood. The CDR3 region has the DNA TGTGCCAGCAGTTGGCTAGCGGGAGTCAATGAGCAGTTCTTC. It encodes CASSWLAGVNEQFF. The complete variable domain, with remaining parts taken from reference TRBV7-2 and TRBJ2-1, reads GAGVSQSPSNKVTEKGKDVELRCDPISGHTALYWYRQSLGQGLEFLIYFQGNSAPDKSGLPSDRFSAERTGGSVSTLTIQRTQQEDSAVYLCASSWLAGVNEQFFGPGTRLTVL.